Here is one TCR beta chain with its context. Antigen specificity is unknown. The CDR3 is made up of 15 amino acids. Germline trimming cut 4 bases from V and 3 bases from J; bases unmatched to any gene: 9. Libraries were prepared by immunoSEQ multiplex PCR; TCRdb keeps only in-frame clonotypes and omits some of them. In the table there are some 700,000 clones, about 92% of which are singletons. This sample is part of a study of shared clonotypes between healthy human individuals. Overall study context: Donors had three CD4 naive, three CD4 memory, two CD8 naive and one CD8 memory plate apiece.

Every donor was a Caucasian adult from Nashville, Tennessee. Study-wide findings and caveats: A small donor pool kept down the genetic and exposure-history diversity that was represented.

The origin of this receptor is a man between 18 and 35 years old in good health. Some clones in this sample may be carry-over from other donors' samples. This chain links TRBV5-3 with TRBJ2-7, with TRBD1 matching 8 bases. TRBV5-3 is given ORF status, its function remaining uncertain. Sequenced sample: memory CD8+ T cells from PBMCs. Subset here: CD45RO+ cells pooled with CCR7-negative TemRA cells. The CDR3 sequence is CARSPHLDRDYEQYF. DNA of the CDR3: TGTGCCAGAAGCCCCCACTTGGACAGGGACTACGAGCAGTACTTC.